The TCR beta chain under discussion was sequenced for a study of blood T cell repertoires in COVID-19. Study information: There were acute and convalescent COVID-19 samples, and they came from the United States, Italy and Spain. PBMCs, B-cell-depleted T cells, or T cells were the source of the cDNA or gDNA that made up the material.

Per the original methods: Researchers report that nucleated cell counts were estimated from reference gene primer amplification. Generated by immunoSEQ multiplex PCR, the TCRdb table keeps only in-frame clones and is missing some. That table furnishes V, J and clone size, whereas the DNA furnished D and trimming. The table shows 180,000 or so clones, with 76% occurring only once. The CDR3 has 15 amino acids. The V segment lost 2 bases and the J segment 5 bases; nucleotides outside the gene matches: 6. Germline V CDR1 and CDR2: SEHNR, FQNEAQ (reference sequence). This clone was observed a handful of times.

Input material: peripheral blood. The receptor was derived from a woman in her forties or fifties with active or convalescent COVID-19. The genes are TRBV7-9 and TRBJ2-5, with 9 bases identical to TRBD1. This chain's CDR3 is CASSLQQGAWETQYF. In nucleotides, the CDR3 is TGTGCCAGCAGCTTACAACAGGGGGCTTGGGAGACCCAGTACTTC.